The 27 T cell receptor beta chains listed next were all sequenced from one sample in a study of blood T cell repertoires in COVID-19. This table comes from immunoSEQ multiplex PCR, and its TCRdb copy is limited to in-frame clones, with some not included. The repertoire includes roughly 8,500 clones, approximately 86% of them detected once, and 6.5% to 9% sits in the top ten. Sequenced input: peripheral blood. The receptors originated from a human donor in a cohort sampled during active COVID-19.

The chain joins TRBV9 to TRBJ2-1; unclear D gene. The V gene lost 2 bases and the J gene lost 4 bases, with 7 bases spanning the gap. The germline gives CDR1 SGDLS, CDR2 YYNGEE. The length of the CDR3 is 13 residues. The CDR3 loop is CASSVGVYNEQFF. The CDR3 nucleotides are TGTGCCAGCAGCGTTGGAGTATACAATGAGCAGTTCTTC.

V usage is TRBV19 and J usage is TRBJ2-7, with 10 nucleotides matching TRBD2. The CDR3 covers 14 residues. Germline trimming cut 5 bases from V and 6 bases from J; bases unmatched to any gene: 7. The germline V gene has CDR1 LNHDA and CDR2 SQIVND (reference sequence). CDR3 coding DNA: TGTGCCAGTAGTCTCAGCGGGAGGGGCTTCGAGCAGTACTTC. It translates to CASSLSGRGFEQYF.

The chain uses TRBV28 and TRBJ2-1, with 12 bases fitting TRBD2. The CDR3 is 16 residues long. The V gene end was trimmed by 4 bases and the J gene end by 9 bases; junction bases not matched to a gene: 10. Germline loops: CDR1 MDHEN, CDR2 SYDVKM. The CDR3 is CASSSSGRALSSEQFF. CDR3 bases: TGTGCCAGCAGTTCTAGCGGGAGGGCCCTATCTAGTGAGCAGTTCTTC. The complete variable domain, with remaining parts taken from reference TRBV28 and TRBJ2-1, reads DVKVTQSSRYLVKRTGEKVFLECVQDMDHENMFWYRQDPGLGLRLIYFSYDVKMKEKGDIPEGYSVSREKKERFSLILESASTNQTSMYLCASSSSGRALSSEQFFGPGTRLTVL.

The chain couples TRBV30 to TRBJ2-1, with D possibly being TRBD1 (5 bases). The length of the CDR3 is 11 residues. The V gene's germline CDR1 is GTSNPN and CDR2 SVGIG (reference sequence). V shed 5 bases and J shed 9 bases, with 11 bases lying between them. The CDR3 reads CAWDSGIEQFF. The CDR3 nucleotides are TGTGCCTGGGACTCAGGGATTGAGCAGTTCTTC.

The gene calls are TRBV19 and TRBJ2-7; 11 bases are shared with TRBD1. Losses at the gene ends were 4 bases for V and 6 bases for J; bases not matched to a gene: 5. The CDR3 consists of 14 residues. From germline, CDR1 is LNHDA and CDR2 SQIVND (reference sequence). The CDR3: CASSTGTGGFEQYF. The DNA of the CDR3 is TGTGCCAGTAGTACCGGGACAGGGGGATTCGAGCAGTACTTC.

The chain recombines TRBV7-9 with TRBJ2-5, with 7 positions matching TRBD1. There are 14 residues in the CDR3. V shed 1 base and J 4 bases; nucleotides not matched to a gene: 3. Looked up from germline, CDR1 is SEHNR and CDR2 is FQNEAQ (reference sequence). CDR3 protein: CASSLGGGGETQYF. CDR3 coding DNA: TGTGCCAGCAGCTTAGGAGGGGGCGGAGAGACCCAGTACTTC. Variable domain in full (rest from reference TRBV7-9 and TRBJ2-5): DTGVSQNPRHKITKRGQNVTFRCDPISEHNRLYWYRQTLGQGPEFLTYFQNEAQLEKSRLLSDRFSAERPKGSFSTLEIQRTEQGDSAMYLCASSLGGGGETQYFGPGTRLLVL.

The chain employs TRBV2 and TRBJ2-1; the D gene is possibly TRBD2 (6 bases). Germline V gene lookup returns CDR1 SNHLY and CDR2 FYNNEI. Trimming removed 3 bases from V and 6 bases from J, with 9 bases in between. The CDR3 runs 13 residues. The CDR3 nucleotides read TGTGCCAGCAGTGAGACTAGTTCCAATGAGCAGTTCTTC. Protein: CASSETSSNEQFF.

This sequence joins TRBV6-6 and TRBJ1-5, with a possible D match to TRBD1 (5 bases). Germline CDR1 and CDR2: MNHNY and SVGAGI (reference sequence). The germline V and J ends were trimmed by 4 bases and 5 bases, with 12 bases remaining between them. The CDR3 is made up of 14 amino acids. In DNA form, the CDR3 reads TGTGCCAGCAGTTGGGGCCAGGGCGATCAGCCCCAGCATTTT. Amino acid sequence: CASSWGQGDQPQHF.

The chain recombines TRBV27 with TRBJ2-7, with 11 bases identical to TRBD1. The junction had 6 bases not matched to a gene; V was cut back by 2 bases and J by 6 bases. From germline, CDR1 is MNHEY and CDR2 SMNVEV (reference sequence). This CDR3 is 15 amino acids long. In DNA form, the CDR3 reads TGTGCCAGCAGTTTAGGGGTGGGGACAGGGGGCGAGCAGTACTTC. This codes for CASSLGVGTGGEQYF.

This chain links TRBV19 with TRBJ1-2; D possibly corresponds to TRBD1 (5 bases). Germline loops: CDR1 LNHDA, CDR2 SQIVND (reference sequence). V shed 3 bases and J shed 2 bases, with 13 bases lying between them. The CDR3 runs 15 residues. CDR3 sequence reads: CASSIIRASNYGYTF. The CDR3, as DNA: TGTGCCAGTAGTATCATCAGGGCATCCAACTATGGCTACACCTTC.

V gene TRBV4-3 combines with J gene TRBJ2-1; 8 bases agree with TRBD1. V trimming: 3 bases; J trimming: 2 bases; junction bases outside the gene matches: 3. CDR3 length equals 15 residues. Germline CDR1 reads LGHNA; CDR2 reads YSLEER. CDR3 sequence (DNA): TGCGCCAGCAGCCACTCGACAGGGGCCTACAATGAGCAGTTCTTC. Its translation is CASSHSTGAYNEQFF.

This clone was seen a few times. This chain links TRBV13 with TRBJ1-1; 7 nucleotides align to TRBD1. Trimming at V came to 4 bases and at J to 4 bases, leaving 9 bases not matched to a gene. Germline V CDR1 and CDR2: PRHDT, FYEKMQ (reference sequence). This CDR3 has 15 amino acids. CDR3 protein: CASSSPDRAGTEAFF. CDR3 nucleotide sequence: TGTGCCAGCAGCTCCCCCGACAGGGCGGGCACTGAAGCTTTCTTT.

The gene calls are TRBV6-1 and TRBJ2-7; D is undetermined. Germline V CDR1 and CDR2: MNHNS, SASEGT. The V end was cut by 2 bases, the J end by 2 bases, with 10 bases between. This CDR3 is 14 amino acids long. This chain's CDR3 is CASSEKNSPYEQYF. CDR3 nucleotides: TGTGCCAGCAGTGAAAAGAACAGCCCCTACGAGCAGTACTTC.

This sequence joins TRBV15 and TRBJ2-7, with 9 bases lining up with TRBD2. Trimming at V came to 1 base and at J to 3 bases, leaving 4 bases not matched to a gene. From germline, CDR1 is LNHNV and CDR2 YYDKDF (reference sequence). CDR3 length equals 15 residues. CDR3 in amino acids: CATSRVSGSNYEQYF. In nucleotides, the CDR3 is TGTGCCACCAGCAGAGTTAGCGGGAGTAACTACGAGCAGTACTTC.

V is TRBV20-1 and J is TRBJ2-7; a possible D gene is TRBD1 (5 bases). The germline gives CDR1 DFQATT, CDR2 SNEGSKA (reference sequence). Trimming removed 4 bases at V and 3 bases at J, with 7 bases between. There are 11 residues in the CDR3. The chain's CDR3 is CSATGIYEQYF. DNA for the CDR3: TGCAGTGCTACAGGGATCTACGAGCAGTACTTC.

The chain carries TRBV7-8 and TRBJ1-1; D possibly corresponds to TRBD1 (6 bases). Germline CDR1 reads SGHVS; CDR2 reads FQNEAQ. V lost 1 base and J lost 5, with 8 bases in between. The length of the CDR3 is 13 residues. The CDR3 nucleotides are TGTGCCAGCAGCTTAGGACAGGAGACTGAAGCTTTCTTT. Amino acid sequence: CASSLGQETEAFF.

This clone appeared a single time. This chain uses TRBV28 with TRBJ1-2; the D is unclear. Germline CDR1 is MDHEN and CDR2 is SYDVKM. This CDR3 spans 11 amino acids. V was clipped by 7 bases and J by 7 bases, with 10 bases between them. The CDR3 bases are TGTGCCAGCACCCAGAGGGTTGGCTACACCTTC. Translated, it gives CASTQRVGYTF.

As DNA, the CDR3 is TGCGCCAGCAGCTTAGGGGTTTCCGTGAACACTGAAGCTTTCTTT. Translating it yields CASSLGVSVNTEAFF. J is TRBJ1-1 and V is TRBV5-1, with D possibly matching TRBD1 (5 bases). CDR1 and CDR2 from the germline V gene are SGHRS and YFSETQ. CDR3 length: 15 residues. With 2 bases removed from V and 0 bases from J, the gap between germline ends came to 11 bases.

V gene TRBV7-2 combines with J gene TRBJ2-3, with no clear D. Germline CDR1 and CDR2: SGHTA and FQGNSA. This CDR3 is built from 14 residues. The V gene lost 4 bases and the J gene lost 4 bases, with 12 bases spanning the gap. The CDR3 DNA is TGTGCCAGCAGCTCTATGTTGAGTTCAGATACGCAGTATTTT. Translation: CASSSMLSSDTQYF.

The chain is built from TRBV28 and TRBJ2-5; 7 nucleotides match TRBD2. V was clipped by 3 bases and J by 1 base; unmatched bases: 8. Germline CDR1 is MDHEN and CDR2 is SYDVKM. The CDR3 sequence is 16 residues long. The CDR3 loop reads CASSLGGTGGQETQYF. The CDR3 DNA reads TGTGCCAGCAGTTTGGGGGGGACCGGAGGCCAAGAGACCCAGTACTTC. The variable domain in full, completed from reference TRBV28 and TRBJ2-5, reads DVKVTQSSRYLVKRTGEKVFLECVQDMDHENMFWYRQDPGLGLRLIYFSYDVKMKEKGDIPEGYSVSREKKERFSLILESASTNQTSMYLCASSLGGTGGQETQYFGPGTRLLVL.

The gene calls are TRBV2 and TRBJ2-3; TRBD2 agrees at 8 bases. The CDR3 sequence is 16 residues long. The germline gives CDR1 SNHLY, CDR2 FYNNEI. The trim removed 6 bases at V and 4 bases at J, leaving 12 bases unmatched. CDR3 DNA: TGTGCCAGCAGGTGGCGAGCGGGAGTGGAGTCAGATACGCAGTATTTT. Protein sequence: CASRWRAGVESDTQYF.

The rearrangement joins TRBV6-5 to TRBJ2-1, with D possibly matching TRBD2 (5 bases). CDR3 length: 13 amino acids. The germline gives CDR1 MNHEY, CDR2 SVGAGI. V was pared by 6 bases and J by 7 bases, with 13 bases between. CDR3 nucleotides: TGTGCCAGCAGCCCCCAGGCGGGTAATGAGCAGTTCTTC. Amino acids: CASSPQAGNEQFF.

This clone is a singleton in its sample. The chain is built from TRBV28 and TRBJ2-7; 9 nucleotides match TRBD1. V shed 5 bases and J 3 bases; nucleotides not matched to a gene: 5. This CDR3 comprises 14 residues. Germline V gives CDR1 MDHEN, CDR2 SYDVKM. The CDR3 reads CASSQPGQGYEQYF. In nucleotides, the CDR3 is TGTGCCAGCAGTCAACCGGGACAGGGCTACGAGCAGTACTTC. The whole variable domain, remainder taken from reference TRBV28 and TRBJ2-7, is DVKVTQSSRYLVKRTGEKVFLECVQDMDHENMFWYRQDPGLGLRLIYFSYDVKMKEKGDIPEGYSVSREKKERFSLILESASTNQTSMYLCASSQPGQGYEQYFGPGTRLTVT.

CDR3 in amino acids: CASSPGGSGANVLTF. CDR3 coding DNA: TGTGCCAGCAGCCCAGGGGGCTCTGGGGCCAACGTCCTGACTTTC. The chain links TRBV28 to TRBJ2-6; 7 bases map to TRBD1. The length of the CDR3 is 15 residues. Germline V CDR1 and CDR2: MDHEN, SYDVKM. Trimming removed 6 bases from V and 0 bases from J; junction bases left unmatched: 2.

This sequence joins TRBV3-1 (or the pseudogene TRBV3-2) and TRBJ1-6, with 10 positions matching TRBD1. This CDR3 region has 14 residues. The germline V gene has CDR1 LGHDT and CDR2 YNNKEL (reference sequence). J lost 10 bases, V lost 3 bases, and 3 bases had no gene match. CDR3: CASSHGTGESPLHF. CDR3 nucleotides: TGTGCCAGCAGCCATGGGACAGGGGAATCACCCCTCCACTTT.

The chain has TRBV2 and TRBJ2-1; D gene ambiguous. The length of the CDR3 is 11 residues. Trimming took 4 bases from V and 7 from J, leaving 5 bases between them. CDR1 is SNHLY and CDR2 is FYNNEI in the germline V gene. The CDR3 sequence: CASSGLNEQFF. The DNA of the CDR3 is TGTGCCAGCAGTGGACTGAATGAGCAGTTCTTC.

V is TRBV28 and J is TRBJ2-1; possibly TRBD1 for D (5 bases). Germline V gene sequence: CDR1 MDHEN, CDR2 SYDVKM. This CDR3 has 14 residues. The V end lost 2 bases, the J end lost 1 base, and 6 bases lay between the germline ends. Here the CDR3 reads CASSLQGSYNEQFF. CDR3 nucleotides: TGTGCCAGCAGTTTACAGGGTTCCTACAATGAGCAGTTCTTC. The full variable domain, rest sourced from reference TRBV28 and TRBJ2-1, is DVKVTQSSRYLVKRTGEKVFLECVQDMDHENMFWYRQDPGLGLRLIYFSYDVKMKEKGDIPEGYSVSREKKERFSLILESASTNQTSMYLCASSLQGSYNEQFFGPGTRLTVL.